This passage covers 29 T cell receptor beta chains from one sample sequenced in a study of shared clonotypes between healthy human individuals. TCRdb keeps only in-frame clones here, not all; method: immunoSEQ multiplex PCR. The table lists a few hundred thousand clones, 73% of them singletons. Sequenced input: memory CD4+ T cells sorted from blood. Indicated subset: CD45RA-negative fraction. These TCRs come from a man younger than 45 in good health.

The rearrangement joins TRBV7-9 to TRBJ1-3; D is unresolved. The V and J ends lost 8 bases and 0 bases respectively, with 14 bases between them. The CDR3 sequence is 15 residues long. Germline values: CDR1 SEHNR, CDR2 FQNEAQ (reference sequence). The CDR3 reads CASSWVRSSGNTIYF. Here the CDR3 DNA reads TGTGCCAGCTCCTGGGTACGGTCCTCTGGAAACACCATATATTTT.

This chain connects TRBV2 to TRBJ2-7, with 8 positions matching TRBD1. The germline V gene encodes CDR1 SNHLY and CDR2 FYNNEI. Unmatched junction bases numbered 2, after V lost 7 bases and J lost 0 bases. CDR3 size: 13 residues. The CDR3 DNA reads TGTGCCAGCAACGGACAGGGCTCCTACGAGCAGTACTTC. Translated, it gives CASNGQGSYEQYF.

The V and J genes are TRBV28 and TRBJ2-7; D is possibly TRBD1 (6 bases). The CDR3 runs to 15 residues. Deletions cut 4 bases from V and 2 bases from J, with 15 bases between. Germline CDR1 MDHEN, CDR2 SYDVKM. The CDR3 spells CASSYGQKSTYEQYF. CDR3 coding DNA: TGTGCCAGCAGTTACGGACAGAAATCAACCTACGAGCAGTACTTC.

A few counts support this clone. The chain carries TRBV7-2 and TRBJ2-7; D gene uncertain. The CDR3 consists of 12 residues. The germline V gene encodes CDR1 SGHTA and CDR2 FQGNSA. Trimming cost V 4 bases and J 0 bases, with 4 bases left between them. CDR3 sequence: CASSSTSYEQYF. The CDR3 DNA reads as TGTGCCAGCAGCTCGACCTCCTACGAGCAGTACTTC.

The V call is TRBV7-2, the J call TRBJ1-3; D not resolved. V gave up 1 base and J gave up 4 bases, with 14 bases separating them. This CDR3 is 16 amino acids long. CDR1 is SGHTA, CDR2 FQGNSA, per germline. CDR3: CASSLGAAGVGNTIYF. In nucleotides, the CDR3 is TGTGCCAGCAGCTTAGGGGCAGCAGGAGTGGGAAACACCATATATTTT.

This clone was picked up a small number of times. The chain uses TRBV5-6 and TRBJ2-5, with 15 nucleotides matching TRBD2. Germline V CDR1 and CDR2: SGHDT, YYEEEE. This CDR3 is 17 amino acids long. V lost 2 bases to trimming and J lost 5 bases; unmatched junction nucleotides: 7. The CDR3 sequence: CASSFMGLAGGRETQYF. CDR3 in DNA: TGTGCCAGCAGCTTCATGGGACTAGCGGGAGGACGGGAGACCCAGTACTTC. Full variable domain (outside the CDR3, taken from reference TRBV5-6 and TRBJ2-5): DAGVTQSPTHLIKTRGQQVTLRCSPKSGHDTVSWYQQALGQGPQFIFQYYEEEERQRGNFPDRFSGHQFPNYSSELNVNALLLGDSALYLCASSFMGLAGGRETQYFGPGTRLLVL.

In this sample, this clone turned up once. The chain joins TRBV11-2 to TRBJ2-1; D is unresolved. With 10 bases removed from V and 0 bases from J, the gap between germline ends came to 13 bases. The CDR3 runs 14 residues. The V gene's germline CDR1 is SGHAT and CDR2 FQNNGV. The DNA for the CDR3 is TGTGCCACCCAGGTGCAGAGCTCCTACAATGAGCAGTTCTTC. Translation: CATQVQSSYNEQFF.

The rearrangement uses TRBV11-2 and TRBJ2-7; 9 nucleotides line up with TRBD1. The CDR3 loop spans 14 amino acids. Germline V gives CDR1 SGHAT, CDR2 FQNNGV. The V and J ends lost 3 bases and 3 bases, in that order; junction bases with no gene match: 3. The CDR3 loop reads CASSLGQGHYEQYF. The CDR3 nucleotides read TGTGCCAGCAGCTTGGGACAGGGCCACTACGAGCAGTACTTC.

Here the CDR3 reads CASTDMAQSPNTEAFF. The DNA of the CDR3 is TGCGCCAGCACCGATATGGCCCAGAGCCCGAACACTGAAGCTTTCTTT. The chain has TRBV5-1 and TRBJ1-1, with D hard to call. Germline CDR1 and CDR2: SGHRS and YFSETQ. The CDR3 is 16 amino acids. V was clipped by 6 bases and J by 1 base, with 19 bases between them.

The chain uses TRBV29-1 and TRBJ2-2; D ambiguous. Germline CDR1 and CDR2: SQVTM and ANQGSEA. The ends were cut back, 0 bases at V and 2 bases at J, with 7 bases in the middle. CDR3 length: 14 amino acids. Here the CDR3 reads CSVEDRLNTGELFF. As DNA, the CDR3 is TGCAGCGTTGAAGACCGGCTAAACACCGGGGAGCTGTTTTTT.

This chain uses TRBV28 with TRBJ1-1, with D hard to call. Germline V gene data show CDR1 as MDHEN and CDR2 as SYDVKM. This CDR3 contains 13 residues. V was trimmed by 5 bases and J by 6 bases, leaving 13 bases between them. The CDR3 region is CASSRPPSAEAFF. In nucleotides, the CDR3 is TGTGCCAGCAGTCGGCCCCCGTCGGCTGAAGCTTTCTTT.

The chain couples TRBV11-3 to TRBJ2-2; TRBD1 agrees at 11 bases. Unmatched junction bases numbered 5, after V lost 5 bases and J lost 3 bases. Germline CDR1 and CDR2: SGHNT and YENEEA. This CDR3 is built from 16 residues. CDR3 in DNA: TGTGCCAGCAGCACCCCGGGACAGGGGGACACCGGGGAGCTGTTTTTT. Protein sequence: CASSTPGQGDTGELFF.

The chain employs TRBV4-1 and TRBJ1-1, with 7 nucleotides matching TRBD1. The CDR3 consists of 17 residues. With V trimmed by 7 bases and J by 1 base, 15 bases remained unmatched. CDR1 is MGHRA, CDR2 YSYEKL, per germline. This CDR3 reads CASTGPPQGTANTEAFF. CDR3 nucleotides: TGCGCCAGCACCGGACCCCCCCAAGGGACAGCGAACACTGAAGCTTTCTTT.

V and J are TRBV7-2 and TRBJ2-5; tentatively, D is TRBD2 (5 bases). Germline CDR1 and CDR2: SGHTA and FQGNSA. The CDR3 sequence is 12 residues long. V was cut by 4 bases and J by 5 bases, with 8 bases left in between. CDR3 region: CASSYTGETQYF. The CDR3 DNA sequence: TGTGCCAGCAGCTACACGGGGGAGACCCAGTACTTC. The full variable domain, with the rest looked up from reference TRBV7-2 and TRBJ2-5, is GAGVSQSPSNKVTEKGKDVELRCDPISGHTALYWYRQSLGQGLEFLIYFQGNSAPDKSGLPSDRFSAERTGGSVSTLTIQRTQQEDSAVYLCASSYTGETQYFGPGTRLLVL.

This chain connects TRBV5-3 to TRBJ2-6, with D unclear. TRBV5-3 is given ORF status, its function remaining uncertain. The CDR3 has 18 amino acids. Trimming pared 1 base from V and 0 bases from J, leaving 14 bases between. In nucleotides, the CDR3 is TGTGCCAGAAGCTTGTGGGTCGACCGAAGCTCTGGGGCCAACGTCCTGACTTTC. Protein sequence: CARSLWVDRSSGANVLTF.

In DNA, the CDR3 is TGTGCCAGCAGTTACTCCCTAGCGGGCAACAATGAGCAGTTCTTC. Encoded protein: CASSYSLAGNNEQFF. The chain combines TRBV6-5 with TRBJ2-1; 8 positions match TRBD2. J gave up 5 bases and V 0 bases, and 3 bases lay outside the gene matches. Germline CDR1 and CDR2: MNHEY and SVGAGI. This CDR3 has 15 amino acids.

The chain uses TRBV7-6 and TRBJ1-5; D remains unclear. The CDR3 totals 14 residues. From germline, CDR1 is SGHVS and CDR2 FNYEAQ. V dropped 1 base and J dropped 2 bases, with 6 bases sitting between them. The CDR3 is CASSLGQGNQPQHF. CDR3 bases: TGTGCCAGCAGCTTAGGTCAGGGCAATCAGCCCCAGCATTTT.

A remark on this clone: At the DNA level, this CDR3 is encoded by other sequences in the same sample as well. This chain connects TRBV7-2 to TRBJ2-7; TRBD1 aligns across 8 bases. Germline V lookup: CDR1 SGHTA, CDR2 FQGNSA. Germline trimming cut 5 bases from V and 1 base from J; bases unmatched to any gene: 4. The CDR3 covers 14 residues. CDR3 sequence: CASSPRTGSYEQYF. The CDR3 coding sequence is TGTGCCAGCAGCCCCAGGACAGGGTCCTACGAGCAGTACTTC.

The V call is TRBV28, the J call TRBJ1-3, with a tentative D call TRBD1 (5 bases). Germline-derived CDR1 and CDR2 are MDHEN and SYDVKM. CDR3 length equals 17 residues. The germline V and J ends were trimmed by 10 bases and 1 base, with 23 bases remaining between them. CDR3 sequence (DNA): TGTGCCACCGAGGGACTTCCCCCGAGGCGATCTGGAAACACCATATATTTT. Protein product: CATEGLPPRRSGNTIYF.

The chain recombines TRBV11-3 with TRBJ1-1; TRBD1 is a possible D gene (6 bases). Trimming took off 1 base at V and 1 base at J, with 10 bases between the two ends. The germline gives CDR1 SGHNT, CDR2 YENEEA. CDR3 length equals 15 residues. The chain's CDR3 is CASSLGDRRNTEAFF. CDR3 bases: TGTGCCAGCAGCTTAGGTGACAGGAGGAACACTGAAGCTTTCTTT.

The chain links TRBV6-1 to TRBJ2-7; maybe TRBD2 (6 bases). The V gene's germline CDR1 is MNHNS and CDR2 SASEGT. The CDR3 covers 12 residues. Trimming shortened V by 8 bases and J by 4 bases, and 12 bases separated the two germline ends. The CDR3 sequence is CASGGWGYEQYF. CDR3 DNA sequence: TGTGCCAGCGGGGGGTGGGGATACGAGCAGTACTTC.

In this sample, this clone turned up a few times. This chain uses TRBV7-8 with TRBJ2-2, with D perhaps matching TRBD1 (5 bases). The CDR3 sequence is 15 residues long. Germline V gene data show CDR1 as SGHVS and CDR2 as FQNEAQ. V lost 5 bases and J lost 5, with 15 bases in between. CDR3 amino acids: CASSQRQIRTGELFF. CDR3 sequence (DNA): TGTGCCAGCAGCCAACGACAGATCAGGACCGGGGAGCTGTTTTTT.

This clone occurred many times. The chain has TRBV29-1 and TRBJ1-3; 11 positions match TRBD1. J lost 4 bases, V lost 8 bases, and 7 bases had no gene match. CDR3 length equals 14 residues. From germline, CDR1 is SQVTM and CDR2 ANQGSEA. The CDR3 bases are TGCAGCATCCGGACAGGGGGCGCCGGAAACACCATATATTTT. Protein product: CSIRTGGAGNTIYF.

The V gene is TRBV5-1, the J gene TRBJ2-4; D remains ambiguous. Trimming left V 6 bases short and J 0 bases short, with 13 bases between. In germline, CDR1 is SGHRS, CDR2 YFSETQ. The CDR3 has 15 residues. The CDR3 DNA sequence: TGCGCCAGCACCCTGGTATTGGTAGCCAAAAACATTCAGTACTTC. Translated, it gives CASTLVLVAKNIQYF.

The V gene is TRBV9, the J gene TRBJ1-2, with D possibly TRBD1 on 5 matching bases. Trimming pared 1 base from V and 0 bases from J, leaving 10 bases between. The V gene's germline CDR1 is SGDLS and CDR2 YYNGEE. This CDR3 has 15 amino acids. The CDR3 reads CASSVFDRANYGYTF. DNA of the CDR3: TGTGCCAGCAGCGTATTTGACAGAGCTAACTATGGCTACACCTTC.

The CDR3 loop is CASSPRASGIITGELFF. The CDR3 DNA reads TGTGCCAGCAGCCCTCGGGCTAGCGGGATAATTACCGGGGAGCTGTTTTTT. The gene calls are TRBV7-9 and TRBJ2-2; 9 nucleotides match TRBD2. The germline gives CDR1 SEHNR, CDR2 FQNEAQ (reference sequence). This CDR3 has 17 residues. The junction had 12 bases not matched to a gene; V was cut back by 5 bases and J by 5 bases.

This clone turned up a few times. The chain recombines TRBV7-9 with TRBJ1-1, with no clear D. Germline V gene lookup returns CDR1 SEHNR and CDR2 FQNEAQ (reference sequence). The CDR3 is made up of 16 amino acids. V was pared by 1 base and J by 1 base, with 13 bases between. CDR3 loop: CASSLVLVETNTEAFF. The CDR3 DNA follows: TGTGCCAGCAGCTTAGTTTTGGTGGAGACGAACACTGAAGCTTTCTTT.

The chain employs TRBV7-9 and TRBJ2-5; D is perhaps TRBD2 (6 bases). This CDR3 contains 15 residues. CDR1 is SEHNR, CDR2 FQNEAQ, per germline (reference sequence). Trimming cost V 1 base and J 3 bases, with 12 bases left between them. DNA for the CDR3: TGTGCCAGCAGCTTAGTGACCGGACTAAAAGAGACCCAGTACTTC. Its protein is CASSLVTGLKETQYF.

The chain uses TRBV7-7 and TRBJ2-3; D is unclear. Germline CDR1 and CDR2: SSHAT and FNYEAQ (reference sequence). CDR3 size: 13 residues. The V and J ends lost 1 base and 6 bases respectively, with 8 bases between them. CDR3 protein: CASSLDVGDTQYF. CDR3 in DNA: TGTGCCAGCAGCTTAGACGTGGGCGATACGCAGTATTTT.